Presented here are 2 T cell receptor beta chains from one specimen sequenced in a study of human T cells and chemical hapten exposure. TCRdb re-analysed the 5' RACE reads in MiXCR, keeping a single row per CDR3 protein. This sample carries 65,000 to 95,000 distinct CDR3 sequences, 6.5% to 8.5% of them seen once, and the ten largest clones take approximately 2.3%. Total RNA was extracted from unfractionated whole blood. Source of these receptors: a male donor in good health.

The gene calls are TRBV3-1 and TRBJ1-2; D is unclear. The CDR3 is made up of 13 amino acids. Trimming removed 4 bases at V and 5 bases at J, with 11 bases between. Germline values: CDR1 LGHDT, CDR2 YNNKEL (reference sequence). The CDR3 DNA is TGTGCCAGCAGCCGCTGGACGGATTATGGCTACACCTTC. This codes for CASSRWTDYGYTF.

The chain links TRBV10-2 to TRBJ1-2; possible D gene TRBD1, 6 bases. This CDR3 has 16 residues. Deletions cut 1 base from V and 8 bases from J, with 20 bases between. Germline CDR1 reads WSHSY; CDR2 reads SAAADI. The CDR3 loop is CASSEWTAPSIRGYTF. DNA of the CDR3: TGCGCCAGCAGTGAGTGGACAGCGCCGTCTATAAGGGGCTACACCTTC.